Each of the 27 T cell receptor beta chains below was sequenced from the same sample in a study of T cells in pancreatic ductal adenocarcinoma. The data were produced by immunoSEQ multiplex PCR, yet TCRdb's version contains in-frame clones alone and is incomplete. This table holds 25,000 to 35,000 clones, approximately 94% found once. Surgery without prior neoadjuvant therapy was the treatment of the selected pancreatic ductal adenocarcinoma patients. The sequenced sample was PBMCs. The receptors were gathered from a human donor with pancreatic ductal adenocarcinoma.

V and J are TRBV28 and TRBJ1-4, with D possibly matching TRBD1 (5 bases). CDR1 MDHEN and CDR2 SYDVKM come from the germline V gene. Trimming took 5 bases from V and 3 from J, leaving 19 bases between them. The CDR3 is 17 amino acids. The CDR3 loop reads CASSVIGGRRANEKLFF. The DNA of the CDR3 is TGTGCCAGCAGTGTCATTGGGGGGAGGCGGGCTAATGAAAAACTGTTTTTT.

V usage is TRBV5-4 and J usage is TRBJ1-2, with D perhaps TRBD1 (5 bases). Trimming removed 4 bases at V and 2 bases at J, with 15 bases between. The CDR3 is made up of 15 amino acids. The germline V gene encodes CDR1 SGHNT and CDR2 YYREEE (reference sequence). CDR3 DNA: TGTGCCAGCAGCCGGGACGTGGGAGTAAACTATGGCTACACCTTC. Its protein is CASSRDVGVNYGYTF.

This clone was seen just once. This chain joins TRBV29-1 and TRBJ1-1; no definite D call. The ends were cut back, 4 bases at V and 3 bases at J, with 6 bases in the middle. The CDR3 has 11 amino acids. The germline V gene encodes CDR1 SQVTM and CDR2 ANQGSEA. CDR3 in DNA: TGCAGCGTTGGAGGCTACACTGAAGCTTTCTTT. It codes for CSVGGYTEAFF. The full variable domain, in which reference TRBV29-1 and TRBJ1-1 provide the parts outside the CDR3, is SAVISQKPSRDICQRGTSLTIQCQVDSQVTMMFWYRQQPGQSLTLIATANQGSEATYESGFVIDKFPISRPNLTFSTLTVSNMSPEDSSIYLCSVGGYTEAFFGQGTRLTVV.

The chain is built from TRBV20-1 and TRBJ2-1, with D perhaps being TRBD1 or TRBD2 (5 bases each). CDR1 DFQATT and CDR2 SNEGSKA come from the germline V gene (reference sequence). The CDR3 sequence is 11 residues long. V lost 4 bases and J 8 bases, leaving 9 bases between the germline ends. The CDR3 region has the DNA TGCAGTGCTAACAGGCGGGATGAGCAGTTCTTC. Protein: CSANRRDEQFF.

CDR3 protein: CAIRTTVGGTEAFF. In DNA, the CDR3 is TGTGCCATCAGGACGACCGTAGGGGGCACTGAAGCTTTCTTT. The rearrangement links TRBV10-3 to TRBJ1-1; TRBD1 might be the D (6 bases). With 6 bases removed from V and 4 bases from J, the gap between germline ends came to 15 bases. The CDR3 contains 14 residues. Germline CDR1 and CDR2: ENHRY and SYGVKD.

This clone appeared once. The gene calls are TRBV5-1 and TRBJ1-4; D not resolved. Looked up from germline, CDR1 is SGHRS and CDR2 is YFSETQ. V gave up 0 bases and J gave up 3 bases, with 6 bases separating them. This CDR3 is built from 14 residues. The CDR3 protein is CASSLGAANEKLFF. The DNA for the CDR3 is TGCGCCAGCAGCTTGGGGGCAGCTAATGAAAAACTGTTTTTT.

CDR3 DNA: TGTGCCAGCACCGATGCGGGACTCCGAAGCTCCTACGAGCAGTACTTC. Protein: CASTDAGLRSSYEQYF. V usage is TRBV27 and J usage is TRBJ2-7; a weak D match, TRBD2 (6 bases). Trimming shortened V by 7 bases and J by 0 bases, and 19 bases separated the two germline ends. From germline, CDR1 is MNHEY and CDR2 SMNVEV (reference sequence). The CDR3 length is 16 residues.

This clone was counted once. The V gene is TRBV7-9, the J gene TRBJ2-1, with D possibly called TRBD1 or TRBD2 (6 bases each). V was shortened by 9 bases and J by 0 bases, with 9 bases between the two germline ends. This CDR3 has 13 residues. Germline loops: CDR1 SEHNR, CDR2 FQNEAQ (reference sequence). The CDR3 sequence is CARGGSSYNEQFF. The CDR3 region has the DNA TGTGCCAGAGGGGGGAGCTCCTACAATGAGCAGTTCTTC.

This sequence joins TRBV11-2 and TRBJ2-1; 8 nucleotides agree with TRBD2. From germline, CDR1 is SGHAT and CDR2 FQNNGV. The trim removed 1 base at V and 6 bases at J, leaving 11 bases unmatched. The CDR3 extends over 17 amino acids. CDR3: CASSLVWGGRNSNEQFF. The CDR3 nucleotides read TGTGCCAGCAGCTTAGTTTGGGGCGGGAGGAATTCCAATGAGCAGTTCTTC.

This clone occurred a few times. V is TRBV7-9 and J is TRBJ1-5, with D maybe TRBD1 (5 bases). This CDR3 is 13 amino acids long. V lost 5 bases to trimming and J lost 6 bases, with 11 bases between them. Germline lookup yields CDR1 SEHNR and CDR2 FQNEAQ (reference sequence). CDR3 in amino acids: CASSAGGIQPQHF. The CDR3, as DNA: TGTGCCAGCAGCGCCGGGGGAATTCAGCCCCAGCATTTT.

This clone came up once. This chain links TRBV19 with TRBJ1-5; D is possibly TRBD1 (5 bases). This CDR3 contains 16 residues. The ends were cut back, 4 bases at V and 3 bases at J, with 16 bases in the middle. Germline V gene lookup returns CDR1 LNHDA and CDR2 SQIVND (reference sequence). In DNA, the CDR3 is TGTGCCAGTAGTAAGAATCATGGGGACCTCAATCAGCCCCAGCATTTT. This sequence encodes CASSKNHGDLNQPQHF.

This chain uses TRBV7-3 with TRBJ2-7; D unresolved. V shed 4 bases and J shed 4 bases, with 14 bases lying between them. Germline V gene data show CDR1 as SGHTA and CDR2 as FQGTGA. The CDR3 totals 14 residues. The chain's CDR3 is CASSSVPDGYEQYF. CDR3 nucleotide sequence: TGTGCCAGCAGCTCTGTCCCGGACGGATACGAGCAGTACTTC.

The V and J genes are TRBV5-4 and TRBJ2-6; D gene uncertain. V gave up 6 bases and J gave up 4 bases, with 14 bases separating them. CDR3 length: 15 residues. Germline-derived CDR1 and CDR2 are SGHNT and YYREEE (reference sequence). The CDR3 coding sequence is TGTGCCAGCACAACATCCCTCTCGGGGGCCAACGTCCTGACTTTC. It yields the protein CASTTSLSGANVLTF.

J is TRBJ2-5 and V is TRBV7-2; 8 nucleotides line up with TRBD2. J was trimmed by 4 bases and V by 1 base; bases with no gene match: 11. Per germline, CDR1 SGHTA and CDR2 FQGNSA. The CDR3 consists of 17 residues. CDR3 loop: CASSLVSTSGGGETQYF. In nucleotides, the CDR3 is TGTGCCAGCAGCTTAGTGTCAACTAGCGGAGGGGGAGAGACCCAGTACTTC. Full variable domain (remainder filled in from reference TRBV7-2 and TRBJ2-5): GAGVSQSPSNKVTEKGKDVELRCDPISGHTALYWYRQSLGQGLEFLIYFQGNSAPDKSGLPSDRFSAERTGGSVSTLTIQRTQQEDSAVYLCASSLVSTSGGGETQYFGPGTRLLVL.

CDR3 nucleotides: TGTGCCAGCAGTGGCTCCTTAGGGACCCAGTACTTC. Protein product: CASSGSLGTQYF. The gene calls are TRBV6-4 and TRBJ2-5; no definite D call. V was pared by 4 bases and J by 7 bases, with 10 bases between. The CDR3 is 12 amino acids. Per the germline V gene, CDR1 is MRHNA and CDR2 is SNTAGT.

As DNA, the CDR3 is TGCGCCAGCGCAATGACCCAGAACACTGAAGCTTTCTTT. This codes for CASAMTQNTEAFF. V and J are TRBV5-1 and TRBJ1-1; D remains ambiguous. In germline, CDR1 is SGHRS, CDR2 YFSETQ. This CDR3 is 13 amino acids long. V lost 7 bases and J lost 1, with 11 bases in between.

V is TRBV18 and J is TRBJ1-1, with 7 positions matching TRBD1. CDR3 length: 14 amino acids. V was clipped by 5 bases and J by 7 bases; unmatched bases: 10. Looked up from germline, CDR1 is KGHSH and CDR2 is LQKENI. CDR3 sequence: CASSLRQGYHEAFF. CDR3 coding DNA: TGTGCCAGCTCATTGAGACAGGGCTATCATGAAGCTTTCTTT.

This clone was seen only once. The V and J genes are TRBV19 and TRBJ1-5; TRBD1 matches 12 bases. Per germline, CDR1 LNHDA and CDR2 SQIVND (reference sequence). Trimming removed 5 bases from V and 4 bases from J; junction bases left unmatched: 3. This CDR3 spans 15 amino acids. The CDR3 here is CASSWGQGANQPQHF. The DNA of the CDR3 is TGTGCCAGTAGTTGGGGACAGGGGGCGAATCAGCCCCAGCATTTT.

This clone was seen once. CDR3 in amino acids: CASSLSTEAFF. CDR3 bases: TGTGCCAGCAGCTTGAGCACTGAAGCTTTCTTT. The rearrangement joins TRBV7-9 to TRBJ1-1; D not certain. Germline V gives CDR1 SEHNR, CDR2 FQNEAQ (reference sequence). The V end lost 3 bases, the J end lost 4 bases, and 3 bases lay between the germline ends. The CDR3 sequence is 11 residues long. The variable domain in full, with the rest retrieved from reference TRBV7-9 and TRBJ1-1, is DTGVSQNPRHKITKRGQNVTFRCDPISEHNRLYWYRQTLGQGPEFLTYFQNEAQLEKSRLLSDRFSAERPKGSFSTLEIQRTEQGDSAMYLCASSLSTEAFFGQGTRLTVV.

The chain recombines TRBV6-1 with TRBJ2-1, with 9 positions matching TRBD2. Germline CDR1 is MNHNS and CDR2 is SASEGT. V gave up 6 bases and J gave up 4 bases; unmatched junction bases: 7. The CDR3 covers 15 residues. The CDR3 region is CASRELAGHYNEQFF. The DNA of the CDR3 is TGTGCCAGCAGAGAGCTAGCGGGACATTACAATGAGCAGTTCTTC.

V usage is TRBV5-1 and J usage is TRBJ2-5; the match to TRBD2 covers 9 bases. This CDR3 comprises 16 residues. Germline trimming cut 0 bases from V and 2 bases from J; bases unmatched to any gene: 5. Germline CDR1 and CDR2: SGHRS and YFSETQ. CDR3 residues: CASSLGISGGQETQYF. The CDR3 DNA reads TGCGCCAGCAGCTTGGGAATTAGCGGGGGACAAGAGACCCAGTACTTC.

This rearrangement joins TRBV7-8 to TRBJ1-1; D is unresolved. Trimming cost V 3 bases and J 0 bases, with 5 bases left between them. The CDR3 spans 13 residues. The germline V gene has CDR1 SGHVS and CDR2 FQNEAQ. CDR3 sequence reads: CASSFLVNTEAFF. In nucleotides, the CDR3 is TGTGCCAGCAGCTTCTTAGTGAACACTGAAGCTTTCTTT.

V gene TRBV5-1 combines with J gene TRBJ2-1, with 10 positions matching TRBD2. CDR1 is SGHRS and CDR2 is YFSETQ in the germline V gene. This CDR3 spans 16 amino acids. The trim removed 4 bases at V and 2 bases at J, leaving 6 bases unmatched. This CDR3 is CASSVTSGAAYNEQFF. The CDR3 DNA reads as TGCGCCAGCAGCGTTACTAGCGGGGCGGCCTACAATGAGCAGTTCTTC.

This chain joins TRBV19 and TRBJ1-2; possible D gene TRBD1, 6 bases. The CDR3 is 14 residues long. V was trimmed by 8 bases and J by 4 bases, leaving 17 bases between them. Germline V gene lookup returns CDR1 LNHDA and CDR2 SQIVND (reference sequence). The CDR3 nucleotides read TGTGCCAGTGGAGACAGGATTGGGGGCTATGGCTACACCTTC. Translated, it gives CASGDRIGGYGYTF.

This clone was picked up one time. V and J are TRBV28 and TRBJ1-1; TRBD1 aligns across 8 bases. V dropped 5 bases and J dropped 1; count of bases not matched to a gene: 12. Looked up from germline, CDR1 is MDHEN and CDR2 is SYDVKM. This CDR3 is 17 amino acids long. The CDR3 here is CASSPRGQGGKNTEAFF. CDR3 in DNA: TGTGCCAGCAGTCCCAGGGGGCAGGGGGGGAAGAACACTGAAGCTTTCTTT.

The chain recombines TRBV27 with TRBJ1-1; the D gene is possibly TRBD1 (6 bases). Germline CDR1 and CDR2: MNHEY and SMNVEV (reference sequence). There are 15 residues in the CDR3. V was shortened by 7 bases and J by 4 bases, with 19 bases between the two germline ends. DNA of the CDR3: TGTGCCAGCAAAGGGGGGGAGCCGGGGGGCACTGAAGCTTTCTTT. This codes for CASKGGEPGGTEAFF.

This chain uses TRBV7-3 with TRBJ1-5, with D uncertain. Germline CDR1 reads SGHTA; CDR2 reads FQGTGA. The CDR3 totals 13 residues. V lost 4 bases and J 6 bases, leaving 10 bases between the germline ends. The CDR3 DNA reads TGTGCCAGCAGCTCGTCCCCTGGTCAGCCCCAGCATTTT. Translating gives CASSSSPGQPQHF.